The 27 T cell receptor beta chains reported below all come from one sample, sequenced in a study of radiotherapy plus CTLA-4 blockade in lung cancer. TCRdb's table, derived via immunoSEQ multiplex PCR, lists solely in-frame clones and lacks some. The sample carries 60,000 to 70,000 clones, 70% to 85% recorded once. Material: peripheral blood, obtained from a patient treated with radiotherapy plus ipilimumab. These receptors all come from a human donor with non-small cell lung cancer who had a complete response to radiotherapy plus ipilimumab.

DNA for the CDR3: TGTGCCAGCAGAGGTTATAGCAATCAGCCCCAGCATTTT. Its protein is CASRGYSNQPQHF. The chain combines TRBV6-5 with TRBJ1-5; no clear D. The CDR3 length is 13 residues. V was clipped by 6 bases and J by 0 bases, with 6 bases between them. Looked up from germline, CDR1 is MNHEY and CDR2 is SVGAGI.

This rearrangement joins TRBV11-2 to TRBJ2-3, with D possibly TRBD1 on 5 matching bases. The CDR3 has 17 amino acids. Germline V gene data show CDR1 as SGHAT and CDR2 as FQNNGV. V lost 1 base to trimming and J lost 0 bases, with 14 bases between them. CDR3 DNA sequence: TGTGCCAGCAGCTTAGGCAGGACACTGGGTAGCACAGATACGCAGTATTTT. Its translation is CASSLGRTLGSTDTQYF.

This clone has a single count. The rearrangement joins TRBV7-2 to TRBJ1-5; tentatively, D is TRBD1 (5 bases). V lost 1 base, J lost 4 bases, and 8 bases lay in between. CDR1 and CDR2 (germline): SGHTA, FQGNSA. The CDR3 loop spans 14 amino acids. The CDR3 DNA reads TGTGCCAGCAGCTTAGGAGGGGCAAATCAGCCCCAGCATTTT. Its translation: CASSLGGANQPQHF.

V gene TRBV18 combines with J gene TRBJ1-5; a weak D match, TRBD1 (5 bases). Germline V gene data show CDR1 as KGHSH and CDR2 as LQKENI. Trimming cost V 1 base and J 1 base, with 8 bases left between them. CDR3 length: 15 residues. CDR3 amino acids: CASSPLQESNQPQHF. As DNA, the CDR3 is TGTGCCAGCTCACCACTACAGGAGAGCAATCAGCCCCAGCATTTT. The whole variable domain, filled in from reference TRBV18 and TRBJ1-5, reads NAGVMQNPRHLVRRRGQEARLRCSPMKGHSHVYWYRQLPEEGLKFMVYLQKENIIDESGMPKERFSAEFPKEGPSILRIQQVVRGDSAAYFCASSPLQESNQPQHFGDGTRLSIL.

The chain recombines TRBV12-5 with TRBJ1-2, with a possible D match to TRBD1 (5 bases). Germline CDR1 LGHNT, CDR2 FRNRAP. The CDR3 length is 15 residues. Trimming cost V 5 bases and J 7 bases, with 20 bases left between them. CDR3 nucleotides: TGTGCTAGTGGTCCCTCCGTGACAGTATCTGCTGGCTACACCTTC. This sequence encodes CASGPSVTVSAGYTF.

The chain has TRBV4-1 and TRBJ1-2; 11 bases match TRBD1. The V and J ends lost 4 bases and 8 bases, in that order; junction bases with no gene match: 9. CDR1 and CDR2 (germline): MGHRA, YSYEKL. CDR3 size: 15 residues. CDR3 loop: CASSPPGTGGGGYTF. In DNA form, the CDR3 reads TGCGCCAGCAGCCCTCCCGGGACAGGGGGTGGAGGCTACACCTTC.

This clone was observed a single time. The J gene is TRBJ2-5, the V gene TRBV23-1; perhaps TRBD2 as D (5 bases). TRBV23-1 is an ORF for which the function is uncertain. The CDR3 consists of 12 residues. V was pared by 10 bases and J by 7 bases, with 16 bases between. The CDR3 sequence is CAKRLDAGTQYF. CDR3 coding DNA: TGCGCCAAGCGACTGGACGCGGGGACCCAGTACTTC.

CDR3 residues: CASSQEPAGGNEQFF. The CDR3 coding sequence is TGCGCCAGCAGCCAAGAGCCAGCGGGGGGAAATGAGCAGTTCTTC. V and J are TRBV4-1 and TRBJ2-1, with TRBD2 matching 9 bases. Germline V gives CDR1 MGHRA, CDR2 YSYEKL. Trimming at V came to 0 bases and at J to 7 bases, leaving 4 bases not matched to a gene. The CDR3 has 15 residues.

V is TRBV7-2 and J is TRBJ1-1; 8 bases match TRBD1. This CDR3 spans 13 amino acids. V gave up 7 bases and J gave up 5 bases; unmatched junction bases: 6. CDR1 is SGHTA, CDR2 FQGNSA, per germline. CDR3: CASTRTGFTEAFF. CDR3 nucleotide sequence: TGTGCCAGCACCAGGACAGGGTTTACTGAAGCTTTCTTT.

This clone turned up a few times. CDR3: CSVAGIDSNQPQHF. As DNA, the CDR3 is TGCAGCGTTGCTGGGATCGATAGCAATCAGCCCCAGCATTTT. The V call is TRBV29-1, the J call TRBJ1-5; D unclear. Germline CDR1 and CDR2: SQVTM and ANQGSEA. V shed 4 bases and J shed 0 bases, with 10 bases lying between them. The CDR3 contains 14 residues.

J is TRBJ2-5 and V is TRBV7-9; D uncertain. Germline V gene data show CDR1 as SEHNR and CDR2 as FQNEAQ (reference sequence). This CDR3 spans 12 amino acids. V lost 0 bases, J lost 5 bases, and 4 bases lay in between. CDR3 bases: TGTGCCAGCAGCTTAGCGGACGAGACCCAGTACTTC. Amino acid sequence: CASSLADETQYF.

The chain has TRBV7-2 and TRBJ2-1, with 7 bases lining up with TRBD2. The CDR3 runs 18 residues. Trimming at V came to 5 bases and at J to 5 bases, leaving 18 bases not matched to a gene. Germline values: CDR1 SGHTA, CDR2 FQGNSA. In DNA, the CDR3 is TGTGCCAGCAGCCCCTTCCGGAGTAGGGCGGGAGCGAACAATGAGCAGTTCTTC. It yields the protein CASSPFRSRAGANNEQFF.

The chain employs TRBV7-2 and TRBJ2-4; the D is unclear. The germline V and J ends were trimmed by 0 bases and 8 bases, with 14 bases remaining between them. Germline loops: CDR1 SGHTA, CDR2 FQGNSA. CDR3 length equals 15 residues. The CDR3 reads CASSLAGTTGDIQYF. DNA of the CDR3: TGTGCCAGCAGCTTAGCGGGTACGACTGGGGACATTCAGTACTTC.

This CDR3 is CASSPRATSPLHF. CDR3 in DNA: TGTGCCAGCAGCCCGCGGGCCACTTCACCCCTCCACTTT. The V call is TRBV5-8, the J call TRBJ1-6; D is uncertain. The CDR3 runs to 13 residues. Germline V lookup: CDR1 SGHTS, CDR2 YDEGEE. V lost 4 bases to trimming and J lost 9 bases, with 11 bases between them.

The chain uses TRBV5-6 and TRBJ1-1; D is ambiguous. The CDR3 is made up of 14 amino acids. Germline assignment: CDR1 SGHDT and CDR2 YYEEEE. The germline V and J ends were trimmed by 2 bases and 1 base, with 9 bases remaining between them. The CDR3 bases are TGTGCCAGCAGCTTAAGGGTCGGGAACACTGAAGCTTTCTTT. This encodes CASSLRVGNTEAFF.

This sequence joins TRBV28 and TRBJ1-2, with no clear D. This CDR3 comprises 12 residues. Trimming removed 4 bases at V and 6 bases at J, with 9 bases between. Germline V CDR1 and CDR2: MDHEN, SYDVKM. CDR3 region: CASSSSGNGYTF. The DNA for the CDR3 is TGTGCCAGCAGTTCGTCAGGAAATGGCTACACCTTC.

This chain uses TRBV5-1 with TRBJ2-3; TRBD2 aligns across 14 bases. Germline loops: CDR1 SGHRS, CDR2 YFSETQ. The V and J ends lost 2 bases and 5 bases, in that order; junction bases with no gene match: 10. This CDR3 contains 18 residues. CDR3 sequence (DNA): TGCGCCAGCAGCTTCTCCGGGACTAGCGGGAGTGGCGTAGATACGCAGTATTTT. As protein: CASSFSGTSGSGVDTQYF. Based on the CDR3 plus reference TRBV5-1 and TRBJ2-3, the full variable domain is KAGVTQTPRYLIKTRGQQVTLSCSPISGHRSVSWYQQTPGQGLQFLFEYFSETQRNKGNFPGRFSGRQFSNSRSEMNVSTLELGDSALYLCASSFSGTSGSGVDTQYFGPGTRLTVL.

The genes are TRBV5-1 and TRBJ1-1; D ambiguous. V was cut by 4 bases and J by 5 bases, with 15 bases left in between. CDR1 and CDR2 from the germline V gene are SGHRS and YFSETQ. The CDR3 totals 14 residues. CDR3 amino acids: CASSGRTGETEAFF. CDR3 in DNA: TGCGCCAGCAGCGGGCGGACGGGTGAGACTGAAGCTTTCTTT.

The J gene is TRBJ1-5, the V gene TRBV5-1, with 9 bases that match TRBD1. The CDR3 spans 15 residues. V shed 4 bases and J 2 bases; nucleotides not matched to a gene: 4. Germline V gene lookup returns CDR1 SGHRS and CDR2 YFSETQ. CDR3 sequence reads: CASSLGQGRNQPQHF. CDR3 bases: TGCGCCAGCAGCCTGGGACAGGGCCGCAATCAGCCCCAGCATTTT.

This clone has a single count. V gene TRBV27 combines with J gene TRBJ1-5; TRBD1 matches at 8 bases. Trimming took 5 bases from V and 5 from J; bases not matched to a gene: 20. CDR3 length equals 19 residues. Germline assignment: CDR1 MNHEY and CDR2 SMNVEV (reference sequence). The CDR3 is CASSVSGTGFTWRDQPQHF. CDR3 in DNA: TGTGCCAGCAGTGTTTCCGGGACAGGTTTCACTTGGCGGGATCAGCCCCAGCATTTT.

For the CDR3, the DNA is TGTGCCAGTAGTATGGACAGGGTAAATTCACCCCTCCACTTT. Its translation is CASSMDRVNSPLHF. The chain couples TRBV19 to TRBJ1-6; 8 nucleotides line up with TRBD1. CDR1 is LNHDA, CDR2 SQIVND, per germline (reference sequence). This CDR3 contains 14 residues. J lost 7 bases, V lost 3 bases, and 2 bases had no gene match.

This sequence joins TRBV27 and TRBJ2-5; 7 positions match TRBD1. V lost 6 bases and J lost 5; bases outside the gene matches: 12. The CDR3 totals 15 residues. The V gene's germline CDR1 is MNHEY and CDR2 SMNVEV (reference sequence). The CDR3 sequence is CASRGLTGVEETQYF. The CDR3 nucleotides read TGTGCCAGCAGGGGCCTAACAGGGGTAGAGGAGACCCAGTACTTC.

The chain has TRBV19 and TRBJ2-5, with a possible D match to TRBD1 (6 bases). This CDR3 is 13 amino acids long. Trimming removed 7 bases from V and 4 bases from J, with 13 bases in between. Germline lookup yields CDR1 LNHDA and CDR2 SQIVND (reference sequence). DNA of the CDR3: TGTGCCAGTACCAGGGGCAGATCAGAGACCCAGTACTTC. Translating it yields CASTRGRSETQYF. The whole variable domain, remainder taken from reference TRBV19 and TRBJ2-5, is DGGITQSPKYLFRKEGQNVTLSCEQNLNHDAMYWYRQDPGQGLRLIYYSQIVNDFQKGDIAEGYSVSREKKESFPLTVTSAQKNPTAFYLCASTRGRSETQYFGPGTRLLVL.

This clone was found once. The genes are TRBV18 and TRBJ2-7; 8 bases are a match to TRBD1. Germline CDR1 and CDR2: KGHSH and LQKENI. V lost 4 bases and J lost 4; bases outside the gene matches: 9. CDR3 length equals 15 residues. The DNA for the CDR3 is TGTGCCAGCTCACAACCGGGACAGGTAGGATACGAGCAGTACTTC. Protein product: CASSQPGQVGYEQYF.

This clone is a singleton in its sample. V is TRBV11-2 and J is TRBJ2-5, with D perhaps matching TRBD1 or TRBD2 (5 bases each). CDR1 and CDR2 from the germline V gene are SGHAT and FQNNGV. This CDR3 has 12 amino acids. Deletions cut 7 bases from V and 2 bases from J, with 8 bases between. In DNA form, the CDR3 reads TGTGCCAGCAACAGGAGGCAAGAGACCCAGTACTTC. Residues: CASNRRQETQYF.

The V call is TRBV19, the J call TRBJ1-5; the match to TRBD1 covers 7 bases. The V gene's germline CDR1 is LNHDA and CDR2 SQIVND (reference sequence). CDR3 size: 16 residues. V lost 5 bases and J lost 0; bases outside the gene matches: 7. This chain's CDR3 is CASSFYQGVSNQPQHF. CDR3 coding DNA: TGTGCCAGTAGTTTCTACCAGGGGGTTAGCAATCAGCCCCAGCATTTT.

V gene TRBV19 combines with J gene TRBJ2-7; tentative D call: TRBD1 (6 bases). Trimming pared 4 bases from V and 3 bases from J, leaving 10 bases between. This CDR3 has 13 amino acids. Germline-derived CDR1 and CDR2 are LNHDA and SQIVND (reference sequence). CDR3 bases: TGTGCCAGTAGTAGCCGACAGGTCTACGAGCAGTACTTC. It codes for CASSSRQVYEQYF.